This TCR beta chain was recovered during a study of response to subunit inactivated influenza vaccine. Study-wide points: After each seasonal influenza vaccination, few new T cells are recruited, the authors suggested.

This clonotype was detected only a few times. Its antigen is still unknown. Germline V gene sequence: CDR1 KGHSH, CDR2 LQKENI. The CDR3 has 15 residues. V gave up 4 bases and J gave up 2 bases; unmatched junction bases: 5. TCRdb re-derived calls from the RT-PCR reads in MiXCR, one entry per CDR3 protein. The sample lists 450,000 to 600,000 distinct CDR3 sequences, 7.6% occurring once. This chain uses TRBV18 with TRBJ1-1; 9 nucleotides match TRBD1. The sequencing here drew on PBMCs from blood, taken about 23 months after vaccination. The source is a man in his fifties or sixties who received an inactivated influenza vaccine. The CDR3 reads CASSLEQGANTEAFF. The CDR3, as DNA: TGTGCCAGCTCACTAGAACAGGGGGCCAACACTGAAGCTTTCTTT. Drawing the rest from reference TRBV18 and TRBJ1-1, the complete variable domain is NAGVMQNPRHLVRRRGQEARLRCSPMKGHSHVYWYRQLPEEGLKFMVYLQKENIIDESGMPKERFSAEFPKEGPSILRIQQVVRGDSAAYFCASSLEQGANTEAFFGQGTRLTVV.